The 11 T cell receptor beta chains below all came from one sample that was sequenced in a study of T-cell reconstitution after alpha-beta-depleted transplantation in children. Unique molecular identifiers were used in preparing the TCRbeta library. TCRdb used MiXCR to reprocess the PCR reads, holding one entry per CDR3 protein. The table shows about 220,000 distinct CDR3 sequences, with roughly a sixth occurring only once. This specimen consisted of PBMCs, mostly from graft donor cells, obtained 360 days after TCRalphabeta/CD19-depleted stem cell transplant. The receptors were gathered from a male patient under 10 years old who had a stem cell transplant for acute lymphoblastic leukemia, so the T cells may come from the graft donor.

The V call is TRBV29-1, the J call TRBJ2-1, with D possibly TRBD2 on 6 matching bases. This CDR3 region has 13 residues. Germline assignment: CDR1 SQVTM and CDR2 ANQGSEA. Deletions cut 3 bases from V and 7 bases from J, with 13 bases between. CDR3 in amino acids: CSVEVGRGNEQFF. The CDR3 DNA follows: TGCAGCGTTGAGGTGGGGCGGGGAAATGAGCAGTTCTTC.

In this sample, this clonotype turned up a few times. This chain joins TRBV7-2 and TRBJ2-3, with D uncertain. The V and J ends lost 2 bases and 5 bases respectively, with 14 bases between them. The CDR3 length is 15 residues. Germline assignment: CDR1 SGHTA and CDR2 FQGNSA. The CDR3 nucleotides are TGTGCCAGCAGCTTATGGGATTACATGGGAGATACGCAGTATTTT. This encodes CASSLWDYMGDTQYF.

This clonotype was observed a handful of times. The V call is TRBV20-1, the J call TRBJ1-1; D is ambiguous. The CDR3 has 12 amino acids. Germline V gene lookup returns CDR1 DFQATT and CDR2 SNEGSKA (reference sequence). The V and J ends lost 6 bases and 1 base respectively, with 9 bases between them. CDR3 nucleotides: TGCAGTGCGGTAGGAAGGAACACTGAAGCTTTCTTT. It translates to CSAVGRNTEAFF.

The chain links TRBV5-1 to TRBJ1-1; D gene ambiguous. Germline-derived CDR1 and CDR2 are SGHRS and YFSETQ. This CDR3 comprises 16 residues. V was cut by 5 bases and J by 3 bases, with 20 bases left in between. CDR3 protein: CASSHYDETGDTEAFF. The CDR3 DNA reads TGCGCCAGCAGTCACTACGACGAGACGGGAGACACTGAAGCTTTCTTT. The whole variable domain, remainder taken from reference TRBV5-1 and TRBJ1-1, is KAGVTQTPRYLIKTRGQQVTLSCSPISGHRSVSWYQQTPGQGLQFLFEYFSETQRNKGNFPGRFSGRQFSNSRSEMNVSTLELGDSALYLCASSHYDETGDTEAFFGQGTRLTVV.

This rearrangement joins TRBV30 to TRBJ2-2; 10 nucleotides agree with TRBD2. Germline V lookup: CDR1 GTSNPN, CDR2 SVGIG (reference sequence). The V segment lost 4 bases and the J segment 2 bases; nucleotides outside the gene matches: 7. The CDR3 length is 16 residues. The CDR3 sequence: CAWTRQRGGNTGELFF. The CDR3 nucleotides read TGTGCCTGGACCCGACAGCGGGGGGGCAACACCGGGGAGCTGTTTTTT. The full variable domain, its missing parts supplied by reference TRBV30 and TRBJ2-2, is SQTIHQWPATLVQPVGSPLSLECTVEGTSNPNLYWYRQAAGRGLQLLFYSVGIGQISSEVPQNLSASRPQDRQFILSSKKLLLSDSGFYLCAWTRQRGGNTGELFFGEGSRLTVL.

V usage is TRBV11-2 and J usage is TRBJ2-1; TRBD1 might be the D (5 bases). CDR3 length equals 15 residues. The germline V gene encodes CDR1 SGHAT and CDR2 FQNNGV. The V end lost 0 bases, the J end lost 7 bases, and 13 bases lay between the germline ends. The CDR3 DNA follows: TGTGCCAGCAGCTTAGATCTCTTGGACAAGAATGAGCAGTTCTTC. Its protein is CASSLDLLDKNEQFF.

This clonotype was seen a few times. This chain connects TRBV28 to TRBJ2-3; D is unresolved. CDR3 size: 15 residues. Germline assignment: CDR1 MDHEN and CDR2 SYDVKM. V shed 5 bases and J shed 0 bases, with 12 bases lying between them. CDR3 protein: CASSPSQDSTDTQYF. The CDR3 nucleotides read TGTGCCAGCAGTCCAAGTCAGGATAGCACAGATACGCAGTATTTT.

V and J are TRBV12-3 or TRBV12-4 and TRBJ1-2, with a possible D match to TRBD1 (6 bases). V lost 5 bases and J 4 bases, leaving 14 bases between the germline ends. The CDR3 has 14 residues. In DNA form, the CDR3 reads TGTGCCAGCAGTCCTGGGGGCAGGAGCTATGGCTACACCTTC. Residues: CASSPGGRSYGYTF.

This clonotype was seen a handful of times. The chain is built from TRBV3-1 and TRBJ2-3; D possibly uses TRBD1 or TRBD2 (5 bases each). The germline V gene encodes CDR1 LGHDT and CDR2 YNNKEL (reference sequence). The CDR3 runs 15 residues. V lost 1 base and J 1 base, leaving 9 bases between the germline ends. CDR3 region: CASSQGGVGTDTQYF. The CDR3, as DNA: TGTGCCAGCAGCCAAGGAGGGGTGGGCACAGATACGCAGTATTTT.

In this sample, this clonotype turned up a few times. The rearrangement links TRBV29-1 to TRBJ2-1; D gene uncertain. Germline V gene lookup returns CDR1 SQVTM and CDR2 ANQGSEA. This CDR3 spans 12 amino acids. V was cut by 4 bases and J by 4 bases, with 8 bases left in between. CDR3 sequence (DNA): TGCAGCGTTGCATGGGGTTACAATGAGCAGTTCTTC. Encoded protein: CSVAWGYNEQFF.

The V call is TRBV7-2, the J call TRBJ2-5; D is undetermined. There are 16 residues in the CDR3. CDR1 and CDR2 from the germline V gene are SGHTA and FQGNSA. Trimming stripped 1 base from V and 5 bases from J, with 17 bases between. In DNA, the CDR3 is TGTGCCAGCAGCTTAGGGGATCACACAACTCGCGAGACCCAGTACTTC. This gives the protein CASSLGDHTTRETQYF.